This T cell receptor (beta chain) is drawn from a study of monozygotic twins with inflammatory bowel disease. Following a re-call of the 5' RACE reads, TCRdb has one entry per CDR3 protein and lacks DNA. The specimen's table records fewer than 110,000 distinct CDR3 sequences. The CDR3 is 14 residues long. Germline V gives CDR1 MNHNS, CDR2 SASEGT. Investigators extracted total RNA from whole blood and did not sort T cells. This receptor was obtained from a human donor with ulcerative colitis or Crohn's disease, or a healthy co-twin of an affected twin (not recorded which). Sequencing was performed on blood. The chain uses TRBV6-1 and TRBJ1-5; TCRdb indicates TRBD1, and absent DNA this call remains unverified. The CDR3 loop reads CASRPGQARQPQHF.